This T cell receptor beta chain is drawn from a study of blood T cell repertoires in COVID-19. Study-wide context: Researchers got acute and convalescent COVID-19 samples from the United States, Italy and Spain. T cells, B-cell-depleted T cells, or PBMCs supplied cDNA or gDNA.

CDR3 length: 14 amino acids. Trimming removed 7 bases at V and 0 bases at J, with 9 bases between. Germline CDR1 reads KGHDR; CDR2 reads SFDVKD. As processed by the authors: Reference gene primer amplification yielded estimated nucleated cell counts. The repertoire was sequenced with immunoSEQ multiplex PCR; TCRdb's copy has only in-frame clones and lacks some. That table gives V, J and clone size, and the DNA gave D and trimming. The sample carries approximately 150,000 clones, about 91% recorded once. This clone was recorded a few times. Sequencing was carried out using peripheral blood. The V call is TRBV24-1, the J call TRBJ2-1; possibly TRBD2 for D (6 bases). This TCR came from a human donor in a cohort sampled during active COVID-19. The CDR3 here is CATSPGGSYNEQFF. DNA of the CDR3: TGTGCCACCAGCCCCGGGGGCTCCTACAATGAGCAGTTCTTC.